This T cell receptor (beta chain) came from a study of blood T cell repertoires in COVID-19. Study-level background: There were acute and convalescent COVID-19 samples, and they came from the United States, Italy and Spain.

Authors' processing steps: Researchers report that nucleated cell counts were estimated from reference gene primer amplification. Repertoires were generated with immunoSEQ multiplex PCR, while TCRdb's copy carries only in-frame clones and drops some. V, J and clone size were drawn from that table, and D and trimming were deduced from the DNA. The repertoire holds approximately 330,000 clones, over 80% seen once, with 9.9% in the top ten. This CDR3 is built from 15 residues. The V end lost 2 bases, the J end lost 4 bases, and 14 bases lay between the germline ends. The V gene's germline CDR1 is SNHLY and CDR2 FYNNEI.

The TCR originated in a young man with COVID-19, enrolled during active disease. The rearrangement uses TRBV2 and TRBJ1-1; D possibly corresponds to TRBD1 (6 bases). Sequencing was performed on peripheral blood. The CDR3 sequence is CASSETRGTGTEAFF. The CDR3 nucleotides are TGTGCCAGCAGTGAAACTAGGGGGACGGGCACTGAAGCTTTCTTT. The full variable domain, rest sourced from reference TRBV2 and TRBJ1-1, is EPEVTQTPSHQVTQMGQEVILRCVPISNHLYFYWYRQILGQKVEFLVSFYNNEISEKSEIFDDQFSVERPDGSNFTLKIRSTKLEDSAMYFCASSETRGTGTEAFFGQGTRLTVV.